Each of the 18 T cell receptor beta chains below was sequenced from the same sample in a study of T cell responses to AZD1222 COVID-19 vaccine. Sequencing was performed with immunoSEQ multiplex PCR; in TCRdb, only in-frame clones are kept and a portion is missing. This sample has some 120,000 clones; 80% to 90% occur once, and the top ten carry 1.5% to 1.7%. Sequenced here: peripheral blood, sampled on day 0 of AZD1222 vaccination. The receptors come from an adult in good health.

The chain carries TRBV2 and TRBJ2-5; D perhaps matches TRBD2 (5 bases). Trimming took 3 bases from V and 1 from J, leaving 12 bases between them. This CDR3 has 15 amino acids. Germline assignment: CDR1 SNHLY and CDR2 FYNNEI. The CDR3 nucleotides are TGTGCCAGCAGTGACGCCGGGGAGACCCAAGAGACCCAGTACTTC. This sequence encodes CASSDAGETQETQYF. The full variable domain, in which reference TRBV2 and TRBJ2-5 provide the parts outside the CDR3, is EPEVTQTPSHQVTQMGQEVILRCVPISNHLYFYWYRQILGQKVEFLVSFYNNEISEKSEIFDDQFSVERPDGSNFTLKIRSTKLEDSAMYFCASSDAGETQETQYFGPGTRLLVL.

V and J are TRBV27 and TRBJ2-3; 8 nucleotides agree with TRBD1. Germline V lookup: CDR1 MNHEY, CDR2 SMNVEV (reference sequence). This CDR3 region has 14 residues. V was clipped by 8 bases and J by 3 bases; unmatched bases: 7. This CDR3 is CASGWTGRTDTQYF. As DNA, the CDR3 is TGTGCCAGCGGATGGACAGGGAGGACAGATACGCAGTATTTT.

This chain uses TRBV5-1 with TRBJ2-7; 8 bases match TRBD2. Germline CDR1 reads SGHRS; CDR2 reads YFSETQ. The CDR3 length is 14 residues. V trimming: 4 bases; J trimming: 5 bases; junction bases outside the gene matches: 8. CDR3: CASSVGLVLDEQYF. CDR3 in DNA: TGCGCCAGCAGCGTGGGACTAGTTTTAGACGAGCAGTACTTC.

The V gene is TRBV5-8, the J gene TRBJ2-3, with 11 bases lining up with TRBD2. The CDR3 loop spans 17 amino acids. The V gene's germline CDR1 is SGHTS and CDR2 YDEGEE. Trimming took 0 bases from V and 2 from J; bases not matched to a gene: 5. The CDR3 coding sequence is TGTGCCAGCAGCTTGGGCTTAGCGGGAGGGCTCACAGATACGCAGTATTTT. Encoded protein: CASSLGLAGGLTDTQYF.

This sequence joins TRBV5-1 and TRBJ2-1; a possible D gene is TRBD2 (6 bases). Per germline, CDR1 SGHRS and CDR2 YFSETQ. The CDR3 contains 13 residues. Trimming took 0 bases from V and 10 from J, leaving 11 bases between them. Here the CDR3 reads CASSLEGAGEQFF. CDR3 sequence (DNA): TGCGCCAGCAGCTTGGAGGGAGCGGGCGAGCAGTTCTTC.

The chain uses TRBV7-9 and TRBJ1-4; D not resolved. The ends were cut back, 5 bases at V and 8 bases at J, with 21 bases in the middle. The CDR3 is made up of 16 amino acids. Germline CDR1 is SEHNR and CDR2 is FQNEAQ (reference sequence). The CDR3 bases are TGTGCCAGCAGCCGGGCCACCAATACCGAAAACGAAAAACTGTTTTTT. Its translation: CASSRATNTENEKLFF.

The chain links TRBV21-1 to TRBJ2-2; the table's D gene call, TRBD1, was not cross checked with the DNA. TRBV21-1 is listed as a pseudogene. This CDR3 has 15 residues. This chain's CDR3 is CASSKVRAHTGELFF. DNA for the CDR3: TGTGCCAGCAGCAAAGTCAGGGCACACACCGGGGAGCTGTTTTTT.

This clone was recorded only once. The chain couples TRBV19 to TRBJ2-1; TRBD2 agrees at 9 bases. CDR1 and CDR2 (germline): LNHDA, SQIVND (reference sequence). The CDR3 extends over 15 amino acids. V trimming: 10 bases; J trimming: 4 bases; junction bases outside the gene matches: 11. The CDR3 is CATEPGLAPYNEQFF. The DNA for the CDR3 is TGTGCCACCGAGCCGGGACTAGCTCCTTACAATGAGCAGTTCTTC.

The chain is built from TRBV6-5 and TRBJ1-1; 8 positions agree with TRBD1. CDR1 is MNHEY, CDR2 SVGAGI, per germline. After removal of 6 bases from V and 3 bases from J, the junction contained 6 bases not matched to a gene. The CDR3 consists of 14 residues. CDR3 sequence (DNA): TGTGCCAGCAGGAAATTACAGGGGGACACTGAAGCTTTCTTT. This sequence encodes CASRKLQGDTEAFF.

The gene calls are TRBV24-1 and TRBJ1-5; TRBD1 matches 10 bases. The V gene's germline CDR1 is KGHDR and CDR2 SFDVKD. V was pared by 7 bases and J by 8 bases, with 13 bases of the junction left unmatched. CDR3 length equals 16 residues. CDR3 nucleotides: TGTGCCACCAGAAGACAGGGGGCACATCGAATCGAGCCCCAGCATTTT. It is translated as CATRRQGAHRIEPQHF.

The chain carries TRBV9 and TRBJ2-1; 9 bases are shared with TRBD1. Germline V gene data show CDR1 as SGDLS and CDR2 as YYNGEE. V shed 4 bases and J 6 bases; nucleotides not matched to a gene: 8. The CDR3 is 15 amino acids. CDR3 sequence (DNA): TGTGCCAGCAGCCCAAGGACAGGGGAAGTCAATGAGCAGTTCTTC. Its protein is CASSPRTGEVNEQFF. The full variable domain, in which reference TRBV9 and TRBJ2-1 provide the parts outside the CDR3, is DSGVTQTPKHLITATGQRVTLRCSPRSGDLSVYWYQQSLDQGLQFLIQYYNGEERAKGNILERFSAQQFPDLHSELNLSSLELGDSALYFCASSPRTGEVNEQFFGPGTRLTVL.

V is TRBV5-6 and J is TRBJ2-1, with D perhaps matching TRBD2 (5 bases). With 1 base removed from V and 4 bases from J, the gap between germline ends came to 15 bases. This CDR3 region has 16 residues. The germline CDR1 and CDR2 sequences are SGHDT and YYEEEE. This chain's CDR3 is CASSLMLRGPYNEQFF. Written as DNA, the CDR3 is TGTGCCAGCAGCTTGATGTTGAGAGGGCCTTACAATGAGCAGTTCTTC.

V usage is TRBV7-3 and J usage is TRBJ1-1, with 8 positions matching TRBD1. The CDR3 extends over 18 amino acids. With 1 base clipped from V and 0 bases from J, the junction kept 10 bases outside the gene matches. Looked up from germline, CDR1 is SGHTA and CDR2 is FQGTGA. The CDR3 sequence: CASSLIGRGRLMNTEAFF. For the CDR3, the DNA is TGTGCCAGCAGCTTAATTGGCAGGGGGCGACTTATGAACACTGAAGCTTTCTTT.

The V call is TRBV6-1, the J call TRBJ1-2, with TRBD1 identical over 8 bases. Germline CDR1 MNHNS, CDR2 SASEGT. This CDR3 contains 13 residues. The ends lost 5 bases at V and 8 bases at J; junction bases unmatched: 7. CDR3 sequence reads: CASSPTGDQGYTF. As DNA, the CDR3 is TGTGCCAGCAGTCCGACAGGGGACCAGGGCTACACCTTC.

The chain combines TRBV19 with TRBJ1-1, with 8 bases matching TRBD1. Germline trimming cut 5 bases from V and 7 bases from J; bases unmatched to any gene: 9. The CDR3 loop spans 14 amino acids. Germline lookup yields CDR1 LNHDA and CDR2 SQIVND (reference sequence). The CDR3 protein is CASSFRQGRVEAFF. The CDR3 coding sequence is TGTGCCAGTAGTTTCCGACAGGGGCGGGTTGAAGCTTTCTTT.

This sequence joins TRBV21-1 and TRBJ2-6; the table's TRBD2 call for D was not verified on the DNA. TRBV21-1 is assigned pseudogene status. CDR3 length equals 19 residues. CDR3 nucleotides: TGTGCCAGCAGCAACGTCGTGGGAGATCCCCTCTCTGGGGCCAACGTCCTGACTTTC. Translating it yields CASSNVVGDPLSGANVLTF.

The gene calls are TRBV5-6 and TRBJ1-5; no firm D call. CDR1 and CDR2 (germline): SGHDT, YYEEEE. Trimming shortened V by 1 base and J by 0 bases, and 8 bases separated the two germline ends. CDR3 length equals 15 residues. CDR3 region: CASSLRVSSNQPQHF. CDR3 coding DNA: TGTGCCAGCAGCTTGCGAGTTAGTAGCAATCAGCCCCAGCATTTT.

The chain has TRBV19 and TRBJ1-2; tentative D call: TRBD1 (5 bases). CDR1 is LNHDA and CDR2 is SQIVND in the germline V gene (reference sequence). The CDR3 spans 12 residues. V gave up 6 bases and J gave up 6 bases, with 11 bases separating them. As DNA, the CDR3 is TGTGCCAGTAGCCTGACAGACCATGGCTACACCTTC. Encoded protein: CASSLTDHGYTF.